Each of the 7 T cell receptor beta chains below was sequenced from the same sample in a study of T cell changes during pregnancy in multiple sclerosis. Libraries were prepared by immunoSEQ multiplex PCR; TCRdb keeps only in-frame clonotypes and omits some of them. The sample shows 65,000 to 85,000 clones, 85% to 90% of them seen only once. The sample was peripheral blood, taken after pregnancy. The receptors were sampled from a female donor in good health, enrolled as a control in a pregnancy study.

The chain is built from TRBV15 and TRBJ1-3; tentatively, D is TRBD1 (5 bases). Between the trimmed V and J ends, which lost 1 base and 2 bases, there was a span of 12 bases. Germline V CDR1 and CDR2: LNHNV, YYDKDF (reference sequence). The CDR3 covers 16 residues. The CDR3 nucleotides read TGTGCCACCAGCAGAGCGCGGCCAGGGACTGGAAACACCATATATTTT. It specifies CATSRARPGTGNTIYF.

The CDR3 loop is CASSTVGGQVNEQYF. CDR3 sequence (DNA): TGTGCCAGCAGCACGGTAGGGGGACAGGTCAACGAGCAGTACTTC. The chain uses TRBV5-6 and TRBJ2-7, with 8 positions matching TRBD1. CDR1 SGHDT and CDR2 YYEEEE come from the germline V gene. CDR3 size: 15 residues. J gave up 5 bases and V 4 bases, and 11 bases lay outside the gene matches.

This clone has a single count. The chain combines TRBV19 with TRBJ1-6; 7 positions match TRBD1. CDR1 and CDR2 (germline): LNHDA, SQIVND (reference sequence). The CDR3 is 15 residues long. J lost 2 bases, V lost 7 bases, and 5 bases had no gene match. The CDR3 DNA reads TGTGCCAGTAAGGGGCAGGGGGCCTATAATTCACCCCTCCACTTT. Its translation: CASKGQGAYNSPLHF.

The rearrangement joins TRBV30 to TRBJ2-7, with 9 positions matching TRBD1. The CDR3 sequence is 14 residues long. CDR1 is GTSNPN, CDR2 SVGIG, per germline (reference sequence). The trim removed 6 bases at V and 6 bases at J, leaving 12 bases unmatched. For the CDR3, the DNA is TGTGCCTGCAGCTCCGGACAGGGGTTCTCCGAGCAGTACTTC. The encoded protein is CACSSGQGFSEQYF.

The V gene is TRBV19, the J gene TRBJ1-2; 8 nucleotides align to TRBD1. J was trimmed by 6 bases and V by 3 bases; bases with no gene match: 18. The CDR3 length is 18 residues. Germline CDR1 and CDR2: LNHDA and SQIVND (reference sequence). This CDR3 reads CASSMFVGAGGAGNGYTF. The CDR3 DNA reads as TGTGCCAGTAGTATGTTTGTGGGGGCAGGGGGCGCTGGGAATGGCTACACCTTC.

This chain joins TRBV20-1 and TRBJ2-7; D gene uncertain. Deletions cut 4 bases from V and 3 bases from J, with 7 bases between. This CDR3 contains 11 residues. CDR1 DFQATT and CDR2 SNEGSKA come from the germline V gene (reference sequence). The CDR3 loop reads CSAKTVYEQYF. CDR3 coding DNA: TGCAGTGCTAAAACAGTCTACGAGCAGTACTTC.

The chain joins TRBV7-2 to TRBJ2-3, with 12 bases identical to TRBD1. After removal of 5 bases from V and 5 bases from J, the junction contained 11 bases not matched to a gene. The germline V gene encodes CDR1 SGHTA and CDR2 FQGNSA. The CDR3 loop spans 17 amino acids. CDR3 loop: CASSPERGDRGQDTQYF. CDR3 nucleotide sequence: TGTGCCAGCAGCCCAGAACGTGGGGACAGGGGGCAAGATACGCAGTATTTT.